This T cell receptor (beta chain) emerged from a study of CD8 T cells in ankylosing spondylitis (dated by TCRdb to 2017 to 2019). Context from the whole study: To find TCR variants linked to disease, the study profiled T cell receptor beta repertoires in ankylosing spondylitis patients and healthy donors. The full study cohort comprised approximately 23 ankylosing spondylitis patients and around 100 healthy donors. Peripheral blood was sampled, and synovial fluid was also collected from ankylosing spondylitis patients. Overall results and qualifications from the work: According to the report, matched synovial fluid samples from ankylosing spondylitis patients were significantly enriched for the disease-linked clones. Some TCR beta motif variants had previously been reported in synovial fluid and blood of reactive arthritis patients, which suggested common disease-initiation mechanisms. A TCR beta motif made up of fewer than 10 highly homologous amino acid variants appeared to be characteristic of blood from ankylosing spondylitis patients. The disease-linked clones had a CD8+ phenotype and were found at relatively low frequencies in peripheral blood.

Unmatched junction bases come to 4, with V trimmed by 2 bases and J by 3 bases. The germline V gene sets CDR1 to MDHEN and CDR2 to SYDVKM. The CDR3 has 15 amino acids, counting the end cysteine and phenylalanine. Solely the CDR3 DNA is kept, with 45 bases framed from the first base. As concerns this clonotype: Its binding antigen is unknown. Base qualities are not at hand, and no much larger clone is one base apart.

Instrument on record: Illumina HiSeq 2500. Quantitative 5'-RACE with molecular barcodes was the method used to prepare the TCR beta libraries. The study's own analysis went as follows. Disease-linked TCR variants were identified with a new computational method built on a probabilistic model of VDJ rearrangement. The raw public reads went through TCRdb reprocessing: fastp at Q25, MiXCR clone calling, in-frame beta chains kept. Every CDR3 protein is listed once, alongside the most common genes and DNA of its rows. The V and J calls follow TCRdb's processing rather than the paper's. This sample gives 670,000 or so distinct CDR3 sequences in total; around 17% of them show up just once. The top ten clones comprise about a fifth of the sample.

This TCR was sampled from a male donor with ankylosing spondylitis. The material sequenced was blood, either unsorted or a sorted T cell fraction (not recorded which). The chain is assembled from TRBV28 and TRBJ2-3, with 8 bases in between that match TRBD2. The base sequence is TGTGCCAGCAGTTTAACGGGAGGGAAGACAGATACGCAGTATTTT. This codes for CASSLTGGKTDTQYF.